This T cell receptor (beta chain) was profiled in a study of T cell responses to AZD1222 COVID-19 vaccine. Study-wide results and caveats: At baseline, seropositivity was found in only 5 to 7 AZD1222 recipients. Donors skewed white British and female; clonal diversity was possibly underestimated. It was only after the peak T cell response that any repertoires were sampled.

Sequencing was performed with immunoSEQ multiplex PCR; in TCRdb, only in-frame clones are kept and a portion is missing. The data contain 120,000 to 150,000 clones, 70% to 90% of them singletons. With respect to this clone: The target antigen is unknown.

This sample comprised peripheral blood, obtained 28 days after the second dose of the MenACWY control vaccine. The TCR sequence derives from an adult who received the MenACWY meningococcal vaccine as a control.

DNA for the CDR3: TGTGCCAGCACCCCCCAGGGAACGGGAAACACCATATATTTT. Its protein product is CASTPQGTGNTIYF. The chain has TRBV2 and TRBJ1-3, with a possible D match to TRBD1 (5 bases). This CDR3 has 14 amino acids. Germline assignment: CDR1 SNHLY and CDR2 FYNNEI. Trimming cost V 7 bases and J 4 bases, with 14 bases left between them.